This T cell receptor (beta chain) was captured by sequencing in a study of T cell responses to AZD1222 COVID-19 vaccine. On the study more broadly: Some second doses came at about 4 weeks and others at about 12 weeks; these were pooled. Findings and caveats of the study: CD4 TCRs associated with vaccination spanned spike, dominating at 160-218 and 743-854.

As regards this clone: What it recognizes is unknown.

The V and J ends lost 0 bases and 4 bases, in that order; junction bases with no gene match: 6. The CDR3 sequence is 15 residues long. Germline V gene sequence: CDR1 SGDLS, CDR2 YYNGEE. This table comes from immunoSEQ multiplex PCR, and its TCRdb copy is limited to in-frame clones, with some not included. The table records 110,000 to 150,000 clones, about 94% of them present only once. The input for sequencing was peripheral blood, taken on day 0 of AZD1222 vaccination. The origin of this receptor is an adult in good health. The V and J genes are TRBV9 and TRBJ1-2; TRBD1 aligns across 7 bases. In DNA, the CDR3 is TGTGCCAGCAGCGTAGATAGGGGGACAGTCTATGGCTACACCTTC. It codes for CASSVDRGTVYGYTF.